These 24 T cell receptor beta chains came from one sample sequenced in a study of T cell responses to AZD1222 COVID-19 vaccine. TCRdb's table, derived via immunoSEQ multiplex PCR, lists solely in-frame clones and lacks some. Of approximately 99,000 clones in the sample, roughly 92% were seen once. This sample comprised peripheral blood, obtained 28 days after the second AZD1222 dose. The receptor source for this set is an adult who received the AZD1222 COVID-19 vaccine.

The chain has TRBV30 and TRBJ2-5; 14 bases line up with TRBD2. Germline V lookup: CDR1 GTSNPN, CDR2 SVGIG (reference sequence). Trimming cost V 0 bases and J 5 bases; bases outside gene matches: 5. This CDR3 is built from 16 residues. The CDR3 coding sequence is TGTGCCTGGAGTGTGGGACTAGCGGGAGCGGGGGAGACCCAGTACTTC. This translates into CAWSVGLAGAGETQYF.

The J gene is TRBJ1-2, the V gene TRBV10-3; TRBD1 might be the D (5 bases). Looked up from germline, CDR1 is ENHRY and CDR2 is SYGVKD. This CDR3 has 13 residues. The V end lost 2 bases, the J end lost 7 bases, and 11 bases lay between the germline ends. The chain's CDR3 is CAISEAPRGGYTF. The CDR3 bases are TGTGCCATCAGTGAGGCCCCGAGGGGTGGCTACACCTTC.

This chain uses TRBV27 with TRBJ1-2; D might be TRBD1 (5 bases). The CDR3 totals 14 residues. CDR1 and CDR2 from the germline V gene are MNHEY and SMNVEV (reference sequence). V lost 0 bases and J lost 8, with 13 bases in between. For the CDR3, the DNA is TGTGCCAGCAGTTTATCAGGAGGGGAGGGCGGCTACACCTTC. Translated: CASSLSGGEGGYTF.

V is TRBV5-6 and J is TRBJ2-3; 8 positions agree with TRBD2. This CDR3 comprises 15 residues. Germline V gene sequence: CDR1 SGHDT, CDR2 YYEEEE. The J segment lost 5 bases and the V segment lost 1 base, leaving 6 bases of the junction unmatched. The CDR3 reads CASSLTSGGLDTQYF. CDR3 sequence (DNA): TGTGCCAGCAGCTTGACTAGCGGAGGTTTAGATACGCAGTATTTT.

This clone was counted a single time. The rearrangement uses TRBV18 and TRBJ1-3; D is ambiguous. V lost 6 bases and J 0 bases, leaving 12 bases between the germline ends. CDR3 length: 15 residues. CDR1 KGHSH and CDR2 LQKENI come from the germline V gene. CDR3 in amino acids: CASSINGDSGNTIYF. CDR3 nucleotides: TGTGCCAGCTCCATTAACGGGGACTCTGGAAACACCATATATTTT.

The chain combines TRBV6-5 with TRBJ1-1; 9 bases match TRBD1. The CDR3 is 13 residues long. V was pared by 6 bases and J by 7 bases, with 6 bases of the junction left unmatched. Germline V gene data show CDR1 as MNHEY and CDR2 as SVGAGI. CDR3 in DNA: TGTGCCAGCAGGGGACAGGGAGCCCTTGAAGCTTTCTTT. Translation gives CASRGQGALEAFF.

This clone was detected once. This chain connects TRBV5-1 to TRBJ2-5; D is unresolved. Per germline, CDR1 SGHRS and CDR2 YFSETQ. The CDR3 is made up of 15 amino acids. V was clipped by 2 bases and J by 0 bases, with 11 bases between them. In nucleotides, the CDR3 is TGCGCCAGCAGCTTCGATCCCCAGTACCAAGAGACCCAGTACTTC. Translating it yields CASSFDPQYQETQYF.

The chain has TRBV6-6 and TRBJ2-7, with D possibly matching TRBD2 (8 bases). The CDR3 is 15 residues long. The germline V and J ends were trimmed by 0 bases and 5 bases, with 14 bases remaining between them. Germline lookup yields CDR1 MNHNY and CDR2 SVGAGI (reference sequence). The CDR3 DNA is TGTGCCAGCAGTTACTCGACGGGAGGGGGCAACGAGCAGTACTTC. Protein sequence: CASSYSTGGGNEQYF.

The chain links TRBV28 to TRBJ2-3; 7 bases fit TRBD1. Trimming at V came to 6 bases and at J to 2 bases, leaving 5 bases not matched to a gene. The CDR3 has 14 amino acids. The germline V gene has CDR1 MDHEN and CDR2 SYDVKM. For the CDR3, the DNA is TGTGCCAGCAGGGGGACAGCTAACACAGATACGCAGTATTTT. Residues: CASRGTANTDTQYF.

CDR3 in DNA: TGCAGCGTAGACCAGGGAAACACCGGGGAGCTGTTTTTT. Translation gives CSVDQGNTGELFF. The V call is TRBV29-1, the J call TRBJ2-2; the D gene is possibly TRBD1 (5 bases). CDR3 length equals 13 residues. V was pared by 6 bases and J by 2 bases, with 10 bases between. Germline CDR1 reads SQVTM; CDR2 reads ANQGSEA.

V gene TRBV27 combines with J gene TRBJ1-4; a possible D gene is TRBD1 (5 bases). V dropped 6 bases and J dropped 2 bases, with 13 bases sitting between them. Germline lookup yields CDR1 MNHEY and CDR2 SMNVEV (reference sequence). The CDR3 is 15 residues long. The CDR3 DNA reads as TGTGCCAGCAGCCCCCTCCGGGGCACTAATGAAAAACTGTTTTTT. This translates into CASSPLRGTNEKLFF. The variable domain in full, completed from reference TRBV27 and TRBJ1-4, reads EAQVTQNPRYLITVTGKKLTVTCSQNMNHEYMSWYRQDPGLGLRQIYYSMNVEVTDKGDVPEGYKVSRKEKRNFPLILESPSPNQTSLYFCASSPLRGTNEKLFFGSGTQLSVL.

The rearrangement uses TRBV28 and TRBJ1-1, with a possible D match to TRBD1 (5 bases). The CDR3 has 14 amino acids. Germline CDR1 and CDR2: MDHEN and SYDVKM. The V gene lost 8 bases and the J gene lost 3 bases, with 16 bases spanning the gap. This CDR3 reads CASRPTPRDTEAFF. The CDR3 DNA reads TGTGCCAGCCGGCCTACTCCCAGGGACACTGAAGCTTTCTTT. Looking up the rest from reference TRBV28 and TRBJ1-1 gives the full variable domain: DVKVTQSSRYLVKRTGEKVFLECVQDMDHENMFWYRQDPGLGLRLIYFSYDVKMKEKGDIPEGYSVSREKKERFSLILESASTNQTSMYLCASRPTPRDTEAFFGQGTRLTVV.

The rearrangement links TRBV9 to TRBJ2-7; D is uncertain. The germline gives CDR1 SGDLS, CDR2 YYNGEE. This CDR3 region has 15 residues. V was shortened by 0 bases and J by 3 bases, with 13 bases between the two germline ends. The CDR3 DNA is TGTGCCAGCAGCGTAGCAGGCTACGAGTACTACGAGCAGTACTTC. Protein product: CASSVAGYEYYEQYF.

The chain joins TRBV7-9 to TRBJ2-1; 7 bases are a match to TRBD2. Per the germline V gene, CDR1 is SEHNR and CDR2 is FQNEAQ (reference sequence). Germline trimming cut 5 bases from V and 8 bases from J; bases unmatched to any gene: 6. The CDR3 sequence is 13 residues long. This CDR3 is CASSQLASYEQFF. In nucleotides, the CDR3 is TGTGCCAGCAGCCAACTAGCGTCCTATGAGCAGTTCTTC. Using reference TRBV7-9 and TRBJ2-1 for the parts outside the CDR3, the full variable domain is DTGVSQNPRHKITKRGQNVTFRCDPISEHNRLYWYRQTLGQGPEFLTYFQNEAQLEKSRLLSDRFSAERPKGSFSTLEIQRTEQGDSAMYLCASSQLASYEQFFGPGTRLTVL.

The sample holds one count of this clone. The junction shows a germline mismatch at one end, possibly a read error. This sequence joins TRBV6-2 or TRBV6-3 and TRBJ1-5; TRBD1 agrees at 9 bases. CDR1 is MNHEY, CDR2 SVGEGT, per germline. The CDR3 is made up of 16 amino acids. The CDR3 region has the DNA TGTGCCAGCAGCTACTCCCGGGACAGGGTCGGTCAGCCCCAGCATTTT. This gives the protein CASSYSRDRVGQPQHF.

CDR3 residues: CASSIMGQVSTEAFF. CDR3 DNA sequence: TGTGCCAGTAGTATTATGGGACAGGTCTCCACTGAAGCTTTCTTT. The chain uses TRBV19 and TRBJ1-1, with 8 bases aligning to TRBD1. Germline CDR1 LNHDA, CDR2 SQIVND (reference sequence). With 3 bases clipped from V and 4 bases from J, the junction kept 7 bases outside the gene matches. The CDR3 is 15 amino acids.

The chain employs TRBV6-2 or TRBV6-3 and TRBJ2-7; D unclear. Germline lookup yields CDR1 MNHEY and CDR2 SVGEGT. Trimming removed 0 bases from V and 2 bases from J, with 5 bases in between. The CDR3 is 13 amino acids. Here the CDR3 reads CASSYSGTYEQYF. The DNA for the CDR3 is TGTGCCAGCAGTTACTCGGGAACCTACGAGCAGTACTTC.

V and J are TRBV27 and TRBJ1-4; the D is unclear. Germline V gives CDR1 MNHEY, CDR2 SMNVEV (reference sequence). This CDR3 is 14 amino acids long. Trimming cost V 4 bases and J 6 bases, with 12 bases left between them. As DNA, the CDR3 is TGTGCCAGCAGTTCCGGGATGGGTCATGAAAAACTGTTTTTT. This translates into CASSSGMGHEKLFF. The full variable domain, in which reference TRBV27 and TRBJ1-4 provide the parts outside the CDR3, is EAQVTQNPRYLITVTGKKLTVTCSQNMNHEYMSWYRQDPGLGLRQIYYSMNVEVTDKGDVPEGYKVSRKEKRNFPLILESPSPNQTSLYFCASSSGMGHEKLFFGSGTQLSVL.

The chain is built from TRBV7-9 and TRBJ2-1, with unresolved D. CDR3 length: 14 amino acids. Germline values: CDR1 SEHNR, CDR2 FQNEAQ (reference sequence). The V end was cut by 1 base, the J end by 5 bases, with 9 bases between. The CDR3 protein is CASSLVLGDNEQFF. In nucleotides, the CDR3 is TGTGCCAGCAGCTTAGTCCTAGGAGACAATGAGCAGTTCTTC.

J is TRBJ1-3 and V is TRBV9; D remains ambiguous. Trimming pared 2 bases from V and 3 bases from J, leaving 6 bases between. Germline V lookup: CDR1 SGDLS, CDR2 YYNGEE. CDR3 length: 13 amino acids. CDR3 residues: CASSVGIGNTIYF. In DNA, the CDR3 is TGTGCCAGCAGCGTCGGGATTGGAAACACCATATATTTT.

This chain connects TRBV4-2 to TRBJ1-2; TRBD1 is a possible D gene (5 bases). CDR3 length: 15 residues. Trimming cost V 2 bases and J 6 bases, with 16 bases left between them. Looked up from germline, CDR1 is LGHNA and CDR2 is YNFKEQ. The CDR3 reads CASSQSTGASHGYTF. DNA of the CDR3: TGTGCCAGCAGCCAATCTACAGGAGCCTCACATGGCTACACCTTC.

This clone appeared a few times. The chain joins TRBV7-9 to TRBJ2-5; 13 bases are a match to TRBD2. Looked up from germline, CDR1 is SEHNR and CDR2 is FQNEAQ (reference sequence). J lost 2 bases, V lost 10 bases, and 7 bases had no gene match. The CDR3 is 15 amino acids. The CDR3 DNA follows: TGTGCCACCGCCGGGACTAGCGGGGCTCAAGAGACCCAGTACTTC. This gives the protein CATAGTSGAQETQYF.

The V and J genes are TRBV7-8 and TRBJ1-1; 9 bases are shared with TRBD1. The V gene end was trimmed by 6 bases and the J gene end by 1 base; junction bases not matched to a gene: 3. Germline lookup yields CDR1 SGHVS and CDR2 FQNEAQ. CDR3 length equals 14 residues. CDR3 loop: CASRTGGPNTEAFF. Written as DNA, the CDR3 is TGTGCCAGCAGAACAGGGGGCCCGAACACTGAAGCTTTCTTT.

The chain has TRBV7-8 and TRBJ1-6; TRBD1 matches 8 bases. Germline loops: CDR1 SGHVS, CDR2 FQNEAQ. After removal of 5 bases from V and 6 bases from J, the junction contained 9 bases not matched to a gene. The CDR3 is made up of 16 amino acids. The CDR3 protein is CASSQRTGISNSPLHF. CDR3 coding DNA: TGTGCCAGCAGCCAACGGACAGGGATTAGTAATTCACCCCTCCACTTT.